A single sample gave rise to the 16 T cell receptor beta chains below, sequenced in a study of T-cell reconstitution after alpha-beta-depleted transplantation in children. Unique molecular identifiers were incorporated into the prepared TCRbeta library. Via MiXCR, TCRdb re-called the PCR reads, giving one row per CDR3 protein. The table has around 490,000 distinct CDR3 sequences, 11% seen once. The specimen was PBMCs, mostly from graft donor cells, collected 180 days after TCRalphabeta/CD19-depleted stem cell transplant. These receptors were collected from a female patient aged 2 to 10 who had a stem cell transplant for aplastic anemia, so the T cells may come from the graft donor.

In this sample, this clonotype turned up many times. V gene TRBV29-1 combines with J gene TRBJ2-5; D might be TRBD1 (5 bases). The CDR3 loop spans 10 amino acids. Germline values: CDR1 SQVTM, CDR2 ANQGSEA. V was clipped by 6 bases and J by 5 bases, with 7 bases between them. The CDR3 sequence: CSVGRETQYF. CDR3 in DNA: TGCAGCGTGGGGCGGGAGACCCAGTACTTC.

The chain joins TRBV7-9 to TRBJ1-5, with a possible D match to TRBD1 (6 bases). Germline-derived CDR1 and CDR2 are SEHNR and FQNEAQ (reference sequence). The CDR3 runs 16 residues. Trimming left V 0 bases short and J 7 bases short, with 16 bases between. CDR3 coding DNA: TGTGCCAGCAGCTTAGCGCTGCCCAGGGGAAAGCAGCCCCAGCATTTT. Its translation: CASSLALPRGKQPQHF.

This clonotype occurred many times. The chain joins TRBV20-1 to TRBJ1-5; perhaps TRBD1 as D (5 bases). The V end was cut by 5 bases, the J end by 3 bases, with 14 bases between. CDR1 is DFQATT and CDR2 is SNEGSKA in the germline V gene (reference sequence). The CDR3 is made up of 14 amino acids. CDR3 residues: CSADRDGPNQPQHF. The CDR3 DNA reads as TGCAGTGCTGACCGGGACGGCCCCAATCAGCCCCAGCATTTT.

This chain links TRBV25-1 with TRBJ2-2; either TRBD1 or TRBD2 may supply D (7 bases each). The germline V gene has CDR1 MGHDK and CDR2 SYGVNS. V lost 3 bases to trimming and J lost 4 bases, with 21 bases between them. This CDR3 has 18 amino acids. In DNA form, the CDR3 reads TGTGCCAGCAGTGACCCAACGTGGGGAGGGGGCTCCACCGGGGAGCTGTTTTTT. It codes for CASSDPTWGGGSTGELFF.

The gene calls are TRBV28 and TRBJ2-7; TRBD1 might be the D (5 bases). The CDR3 is 11 amino acids. The germline V and J ends were trimmed by 8 bases and 3 bases, with 8 bases remaining between them. Germline V gene lookup returns CDR1 MDHEN and CDR2 SYDVKM. The CDR3 sequence: CASRQFYEQYF. The DNA of the CDR3 is TGTGCCAGCCGACAGTTCTACGAGCAGTACTTC.

This chain joins TRBV20-1 and TRBJ2-7; the match to TRBD1 covers 7 bases. CDR1 DFQATT and CDR2 SNEGSKA come from the germline V gene (reference sequence). The CDR3 consists of 15 residues. The junction had 6 bases not matched to a gene; V was cut back by 1 base and J by 0 bases. The CDR3 reads CSARGPGQNSYEQYF. CDR3 sequence (DNA): TGCAGTGCTAGAGGACCGGGACAGAACTCCTACGAGCAGTACTTC.

This chain uses TRBV6-5 with TRBJ2-1; 7 bases are shared with TRBD1. From germline, CDR1 is MNHEY and CDR2 SVGAGI. The length of the CDR3 is 15 residues. With V trimmed by 3 bases and J by 7 bases, 9 bases remained unmatched. The CDR3 coding sequence is TGTGCCAGCAGTTATCGGGACAGTCCGGGGAATGAGCAGTTCTTC. Encoded protein: CASSYRDSPGNEQFF.

The chain uses TRBV20-1 and TRBJ2-1; 7 bases agree with TRBD1. CDR3 length equals 11 residues. V lost 6 bases and J lost 5; bases outside the gene matches: 1. Germline CDR1 and CDR2: DFQATT and SNEGSKA (reference sequence). This CDR3 reads CSADRNNEQFF. The CDR3 DNA sequence: TGCAGTGCGGACAGGAACAATGAGCAGTTCTTC.

This sequence joins TRBV12-3 or TRBV12-4 and TRBJ1-5; D uncertain. The CDR3 is 13 residues long. The V gene lost 9 bases and the J gene lost 4 bases, with 13 bases spanning the gap. The CDR3 sequence: CASKPGPNQPQHF. CDR3 DNA: TGTGCCAGTAAACCGGGTCCAAATCAGCCCCAGCATTTT.

This chain links TRBV12-3 or TRBV12-4 with TRBJ2-7; a weak D match, TRBD1 (5 bases). V lost 5 bases, J lost 2 bases, and 22 bases lay in between. The length of the CDR3 is 17 residues. Here the CDR3 reads CASSTVGGAALTYEQYF. The CDR3 bases are TGTGCCAGCAGTACGGTAGGTGGGGCAGCCTTGACCTACGAGCAGTACTTC.

CDR3 sequence: CATSDRREPYNEQFF. The CDR3, as DNA: TGTGCCACCAGTGACCGACGGGAGCCCTACAATGAGCAGTTCTTC. This chain uses TRBV24-1 with TRBJ2-1; possible D gene TRBD2, 6 bases. The CDR3 covers 15 residues. V was pared by 4 bases and J by 2 bases, with 11 bases between. Germline assignment: CDR1 KGHDR and CDR2 SFDVKD.

The chain links TRBV27 to TRBJ2-1; D perhaps matches TRBD2 (6 bases). Germline CDR1 MNHEY, CDR2 SMNVEV (reference sequence). This CDR3 spans 15 amino acids. Trimming removed 6 bases from V and 6 bases from J, with 18 bases in between. Here the CDR3 DNA reads TGTGCCAGCAGGAACCGGGACTTAGCTAGCAATGAGCAGTTCTTC. Translation gives CASRNRDLASNEQFF.

This clonotype was counted only a few times. V and J are TRBV3-1 and TRBJ1-1, with a possible D match to TRBD1 (6 bases). This CDR3 contains 15 residues. V gave up 4 bases and J gave up 3 bases, with 15 bases separating them. The V gene's germline CDR1 is LGHDT and CDR2 YNNKEL (reference sequence). The CDR3 is CASSPTRGAYTEAFF. The CDR3 nucleotides are TGTGCCAGCAGCCCCACTCGGGGGGCGTACACTGAAGCTTTCTTT. The full variable domain, its missing parts supplied by reference TRBV3-1 and TRBJ1-1, is DTAVSQTPKYLVTQMGNDKSIKCEQNLGHDTMYWYKQDSKKFLKIMFSYNNKELIINETVPNRFSPKSPDKAHLNLHINSLELGDSAVYFCASSPTRGAYTEAFFGQGTRLTVV.

The chain has TRBV28 and TRBJ2-7; no clear D gene. CDR3 size: 13 residues. Trimming left V 2 bases short and J 9 bases short, with 14 bases between. CDR1 is MDHEN and CDR2 is SYDVKM in the germline V gene. The CDR3, as DNA: TGTGCCAGCAGTTTAGTAGTCGACCACGGGCAGTACTTC. Protein sequence: CASSLVVDHGQYF.

This clonotype was seen at least ten times. The gene calls are TRBV29-1 and TRBJ2-3; the D call may be TRBD1 or TRBD2 (6 bases each). Germline assignment: CDR1 SQVTM and CDR2 ANQGSEA. V dropped 6 bases and J dropped 4 bases, with 11 bases sitting between them. This CDR3 is built from 12 residues. CDR3 nucleotide sequence: TGCAGCGTCCGGAGGGGGGCAGATACGCAGTATTTT. Translation: CSVRRGADTQYF.

This clonotype occurred a few times. The chain joins TRBV9 to TRBJ1-1; D uncertain. The V gene lost 2 bases and the J gene lost 0 bases, with 11 bases spanning the gap. The CDR3 has 15 residues. CDR1 is SGDLS and CDR2 is YYNGEE in the germline V gene. The CDR3 loop reads CASSVLQSMNTEAFF. The CDR3, as DNA: TGTGCCAGCAGCGTTCTACAGTCTATGAACACTGAAGCTTTCTTT. The full variable domain, its missing parts supplied by reference TRBV9 and TRBJ1-1, is DSGVTQTPKHLITATGQRVTLRCSPRSGDLSVYWYQQSLDQGLQFLIQYYNGEERAKGNILERFSAQQFPDLHSELNLSSLELGDSALYFCASSVLQSMNTEAFFGQGTRLTVV.